This T cell receptor beta chain was sequenced in a study of technical replicates of blood from several donors. Clones were sequenced by immunoSEQ multiplex PCR, and TCRdb holds only the in-frame ones, with some missing. The profile shows 60,000 to 90,000 clones, approximately 96% of them singletons. Sequencing input: T cells isolated from PBMCs. The receptor was derived from a human donor in good health.

The CDR3 DNA sequence: TGTGCCAGCAGCTTACTGGGACAGGGGAATGAAAAACTGTTTTTT. Translating it yields CASSLLGQGNEKLFF. The chain joins TRBV7-9 to TRBJ1-4; 10 positions agree with TRBD1. There are 15 residues in the CDR3. Germline assignment: CDR1 SEHNR and CDR2 FQNEAQ (reference sequence). Losses at the gene ends were 2 bases for V and 5 bases for J; bases not matched to a gene: 2.